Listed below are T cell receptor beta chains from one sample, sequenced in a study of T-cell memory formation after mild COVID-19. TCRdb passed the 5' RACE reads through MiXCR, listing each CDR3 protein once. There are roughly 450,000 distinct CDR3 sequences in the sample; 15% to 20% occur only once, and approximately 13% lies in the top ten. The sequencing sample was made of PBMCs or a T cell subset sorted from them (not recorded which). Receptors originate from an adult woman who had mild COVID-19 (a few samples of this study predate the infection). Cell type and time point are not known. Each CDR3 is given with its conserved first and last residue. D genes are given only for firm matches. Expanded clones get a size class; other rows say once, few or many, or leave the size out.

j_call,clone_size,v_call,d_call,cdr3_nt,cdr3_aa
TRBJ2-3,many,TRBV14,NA,TGTGCCAGCAGCCAGCAGGGATGGGGTTTAGCAGATACGCAGTATTTT,CASSQQGWGLADTQYF
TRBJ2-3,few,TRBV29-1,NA,TGCAGCACCTCGGGGGTAGGCTCCCTCACAGATACGCAGTATTTT,CSTSGVGSLTDTQYF
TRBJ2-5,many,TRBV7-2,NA,TGTGCCAGCAGCCGAGAGGCCCGGGGCGGGGAGACCCAGTACTTC,CASSREARGGETQYF
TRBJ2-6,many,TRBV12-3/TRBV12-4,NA,TGTGCCAGCAGTTTGAGCGCGGGGCCCTACTCTGGGGCCAACGTCCTGACTTTC,CASSLSAGPYSGANVLTF
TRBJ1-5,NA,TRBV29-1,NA,TGCAGCGTTAGCAAAGGGGGTAATCAGCCCCAGCATTTT,CSVSKGGNQPQHF
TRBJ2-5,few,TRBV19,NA,TGTGCCAGTAGTATAGAGGGAGCGCTGGGGGAGACCCAGTACTTC,CASSIEGALGETQYF
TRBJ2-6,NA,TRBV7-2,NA,TGTGCCAGCAGCTTACGGGACAACGTCCTGACTTTC,CASSLRDNVLTF
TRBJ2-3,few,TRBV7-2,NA,TGTGCCAGCAGCTTACGGGGGTCGGCTAGCACAGATACGCAGTATTTT,CASSLRGSASTDTQYF
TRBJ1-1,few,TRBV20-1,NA,TGCAGTGCTAGAAAAAGGAGAGGAGGTTCGGGGGAGGGTGAGAGAAACACTGAAGCTTTCTTT,CSARKRRGGSGEGERNTEAFF
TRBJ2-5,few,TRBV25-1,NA,TGTGCCAGCAGTCCCCATCGGGATCAAGAGACCCAGTACTTC,CASSPHRDQETQYF
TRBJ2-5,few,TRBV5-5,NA,TGTGCCAGCAGCTTTAAAGGGGCGGGGGAGACCCAGTACTTC,CASSFKGAGETQYF
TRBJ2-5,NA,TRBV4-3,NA,TGCGCCAGCAGCCGGTGGCGTAATCAAGAGACCCAGTACTTC,CASSRWRNQETQYF
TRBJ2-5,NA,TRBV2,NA,TGTGCCAGCAGTGGAGCCGGCAGGATGCACCAAGAGACCCAGTACTTC,CASSGAGRMHQETQYF
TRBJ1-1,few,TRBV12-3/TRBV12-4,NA,TGTGCCAGCAGAACCCGGGACAACTACATTAACACTGAAGCTTTCTTT,CASRTRDNYINTEAFF
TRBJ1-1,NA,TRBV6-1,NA,TGTGCCAGCAGTGATCCTCCGGGCCAGGCGATTTGGGGAAACACTGAAGCTTTCTTT,CASSDPPGQAIWGNTEAFF
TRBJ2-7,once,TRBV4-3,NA,TGCGCCAGCAGCCAAGATTGGGGAGGCGAGCAGTACTTC,CASSQDWGGEQYF
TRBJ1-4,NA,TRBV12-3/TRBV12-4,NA,TGTGCCAGCAACTCACGGGACGGTGTTAATGAAAAACTGTTTTTT,CASNSRDGVNEKLFF
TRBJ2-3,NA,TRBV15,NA,TGTGCCACCAGCAGAGATGTTGTGCGGGTGGATACGCAGTATTTT,CATSRDVVRVDTQYF
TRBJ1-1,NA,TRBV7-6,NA,TGTGCCAGCAGCTCACCCGGGACTGGGGGCACTGAAGCTTTCTTT,CASSSPGTGGTEAFF
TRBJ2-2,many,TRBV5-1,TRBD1,TGCGCCAGCAGCTTTGGACAGGGTCCCACCGGGGAGCTGTTTTTT,CASSFGQGPTGELFF
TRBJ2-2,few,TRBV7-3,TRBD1,TGTGCCAGCAGCTTAACAGGGGGCCGGGGCACCGGGGAGCTGTTTTTT,CASSLTGGRGTGELFF
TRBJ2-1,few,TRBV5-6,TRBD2,TGTGCCAGCAGCTTGTTAGGGACTAGGGACAATGAGCAGTTCTTC,CASSLLGTRDNEQFF
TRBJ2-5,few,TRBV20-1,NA,TGCAGTGCGGCACAAGGGACGGAGACCCAGTACTTC,CSAAQGTETQYF
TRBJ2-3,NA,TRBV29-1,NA,TGCAGCGTTATCCTGGGTACAGATACGCAGTATTTT,CSVILGTDTQYF
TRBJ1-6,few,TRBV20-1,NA,TGCAGTGCTAGAGAGGTCAGGGCTTCTCCCCTCCACTTT,CSAREVRASPLHF
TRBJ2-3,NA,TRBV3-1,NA,TGTGCCAGCAGCCAAGAGCTTACGGGGGATACGCAGTATTTT,CASSQELTGDTQYF
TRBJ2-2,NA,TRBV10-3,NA,TGTGCCATCAGTGAGTCGAGGGTAACCGGGGAGCTGTTTTTT,CAISESRVTGELFF
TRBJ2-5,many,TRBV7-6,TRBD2,TGTGCCAGCAGCTTAGAACTAGCGGGAGTGTGGGAGACCCAGTACTTC,CASSLELAGVWETQYF
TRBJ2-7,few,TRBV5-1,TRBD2,TGCGCCAGCAGCTTAAGTCTAGCGGGGCCCTACGAGCAGTACTTC,CASSLSLAGPYEQYF
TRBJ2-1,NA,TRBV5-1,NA,TGCGCCAGCAGCTTGAATCCCTACAATGAGCAGTTCTTC,CASSLNPYNEQFF
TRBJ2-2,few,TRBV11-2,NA,TGTGCCAGCAGCCCGGTTCTAGGGAACACCGGGGAGCTGTTTTTT,CASSPVLGNTGELFF
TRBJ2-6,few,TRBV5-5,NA,TGTGCCAGCAGGATAACGGTCTCTGGGGCCAACGTCCTGACTTTC,CASRITVSGANVLTF
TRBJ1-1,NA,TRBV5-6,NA,TGTGCCAGCAGCTTTGAGGGAACGAACACTGAAGCTTTCTTT,CASSFEGTNTEAFF
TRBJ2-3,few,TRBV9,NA,TGTGCCAGCAGCGTAGTCTCAGATACGCAGTATTTT,CASSVVSDTQYF
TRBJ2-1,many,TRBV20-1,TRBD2,TGCAGTGCTTGGGGACTAGCGGGGGGGAATGAGCAGTTCTTC,CSAWGLAGGNEQFF
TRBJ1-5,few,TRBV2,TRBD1,TGTGCCAGCACCTTCTTCGGGGGAGGCGGGACAGGGGGCATCAATCAGCCCCAGCATTTT,CASTFFGGGGTGGINQPQHF
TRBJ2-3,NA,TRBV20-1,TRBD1,TGCAGTGCTAGAGCACGCGACAGGGGGCGCACAGATACGCAGTATTTT,CSARARDRGRTDTQYF
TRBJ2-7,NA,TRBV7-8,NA,TGTGCCAGCAGCTTAGGGGCCCGCGAGCTTTACTACGAGCAGTACTTC,CASSLGARELYYEQYF
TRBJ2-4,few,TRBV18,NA,NA,CASSPPLQRGDIQYF
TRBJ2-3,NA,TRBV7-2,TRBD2,TGTGCCAGCAGCATACTAGCGGGAGGTCTAGATACGCAGTATTTT,CASSILAGGLDTQYF